The rows below give T cell receptor beta chains drawn from one sample of a study of blood T cell repertoires in COVID-19. The data were produced by immunoSEQ multiplex PCR, yet TCRdb's version contains in-frame clones alone and is incomplete. Among around 300,000 clones listed, approximately 90% were seen once. The material sequenced was PBMCs or T cells enriched from blood (not recorded which). The receptor source for this set is a woman in her twenties or thirties who had recovered from COVID-19. Both conserved end residues are part of each CDR3.

length: 18; J: TRBJ2-2; V: TRBV4-3; CDR3: CASSQGGLIAGVTGELFF
length: 16; J: TRBJ2-1; V: TRBV18; CDR3: CASSPRLAGTYNEQFF
length: 15; J: TRBJ2-7; V: TRBV7-2; CDR3: CASSSGLAGPYEQYF
length: 18; J: TRBJ1-5; V: TRBV19; CDR3: CASSISLGQLDSNQPQHF
length: 18; J: TRBJ2-1; V: TRBV4-3; CDR3: CASSQDGPASASYNEQFF
length: 14; J: TRBJ2-7; V: TRBV6-5; CDR3: CASSPMQGPYEQYF
length: 18; J: TRBJ1-6; V: TRBV28; CDR3: CASTSDNRFYSYNSPLHF
length: 15; J: TRBJ2-1; V: TRBV3-1/TRBV3-2; CDR3: CASSFRLSGAHEQFF
length: 14; J: TRBJ2-1; V: TRBV18; CDR3: CASSRPSGYNEQFF
length: 12; J: TRBJ1-1; V: TRBV25-1; CDR3: CASSRGFAEAFF
length: 13; J: TRBJ1-2; V: TRBV29-1; CDR3: CSVGRGTNHGYTF
length: 12; J: TRBJ2-7; V: TRBV6-5; CDR3: CASSSGAYEQYF
length: 14; J: TRBJ2-7; V: TRBV19; CDR3: CASSIVDTAYEQYF
length: 16; J: TRBJ2-3; V: TRBV7-3; CDR3: CASSLVTGSSTDTQYF
length: 20; J: TRBJ2-4; V: TRBV28; CDR3: CASSPSWTSGRSGAKNIQYF
length: 18; J: TRBJ2-3; V: TRBV7-9; CDR3: CASSPSVSGAGGTDTQYF
length: 15; J: TRBJ1-6; V: TRBV9; CDR3: CASSGGGIDNSPLHF
length: 14; J: TRBJ1-2; V: TRBV6-2/TRBV6-3; CDR3: CASSYVGADYGYTF
length: 16; J: TRBJ2-3; V: TRBV4-3; CDR3: CASRRGLAGSTDTQYF
length: 19; J: TRBJ2-3; V: TRBV7-7; CDR3: CASSYGTSGSPTGGDTQYF
length: 13; J: TRBJ2-1; V: TRBV12-3/TRBV12-4; CDR3: CASSSNRWNEQFF
length: 16; J: TRBJ2-1; V: TRBV3-1/TRBV3-2; CDR3: CASSQGLAGAYNEQFF
length: 15; J: TRBJ1-6; V: TRBV28; CDR3: CASSSPDRWSSPLHF
length: 14; J: TRBJ2-5; V: TRBV5-4; CDR3: CASSSTSGRETQYF
length: 14; J: TRBJ2-2; V: TRBV5-1; CDR3: CASSSDIETGELFF
length: 13; J: TRBJ1-2; V: TRBV6-5; CDR3: CASSYRGGYGYTF
length: 13; J: TRBJ2-1; V: TRBV6-4; CDR3: CASSDLEYNEQFF
length: 17; J: TRBJ1-6; V: TRBV7-2; CDR3: CASSRDLRSSYNSPLHF
length: 13; J: TRBJ2-7; V: TRBV10-3; CDR3: CAIRRDNSYEQYF
length: 15; J: TRBJ1-1; V: TRBV6-5; CDR3: CASSYSTGRNTEAFF
length: 13; J: TRBJ1-4; V: TRBV6-4; CDR3: CASSDREGEKLFF
length: 16; J: TRBJ2-1; V: TRBV5-5; CDR3: CASSLEVAGGYNEQFF
length: 15; J: TRBJ2-5; V: TRBV7-9; CDR3: CASAGRDRGGETQYF
length: 13; J: TRBJ1-4; V: TRBV30; CDR3: CAWNRAKAEKLFF
length: 16; J: TRBJ2-1; V: TRBV7-8; CDR3: CASSFSLDRGYNEQFF
length: 15; J: TRBJ1-6; V: TRBV19; CDR3: CASSTGTADNSPLHF
length: 16; J: TRBJ1-2; V: TRBV6-1; CDR3: CASSEGPGQGNYGYTF
length: 16; J: TRBJ1-6; V: TRBV7-2; CDR3: CASSLEATGVNSPLHF
length: 15; J: TRBJ1-5; V: TRBV7-2; CDR3: CASSNQGTVNQPQHF
length: 17; J: TRBJ2-1; V: TRBV4-1; CDR3: CASSQDWLAETYNEQFF
length: 17; J: TRBJ2-7; V: TRBV28; CDR3: CASSLSLRVAGSYEQYF
length: 16; J: TRBJ1-2; V: TRBV4-3; CDR3: CASSLRQGLTLSGYTF
length: 13; J: TRBJ2-2; V: TRBV7-9; CDR3: CASSPGMFGELFF
length: 15; J: TRBJ2-2; V: TRBV12-5; CDR3: CASAMGLAGAGELFF
length: 15; J: TRBJ2-2; V: TRBV19; CDR3: CASSITQGLGGELFF
length: 16; J: TRBJ1-3; V: TRBV9; CDR3: CASSMDRDYSGNTIYF
length: 13; J: TRBJ1-2; V: TRBV29-1; CDR3: CSVRGIFNYGYTF
length: 14; J: TRBJ1-2; V: TRBV3-1/TRBV3-2; CDR3: CASSQVPGQYGYTF
length: 17; J: TRBJ2-1; V: TRBV28; CDR3: CASSFPRGRATYNEQFF
length: 16; J: TRBJ2-5; V: TRBV6-4; CDR3: CASSDSRGLNQETQYF
length: 17; J: TRBJ1-6; V: TRBV7-9; CDR3: CASSSPDRGFSYLTLHF
length: 15; J: TRBJ2-7; V: TRBV4-1; CDR3: CASSQETTANYEQYF
length: 17; J: TRBJ2-4; V: TRBV3-1/TRBV3-2; CDR3: CASSQQLGAGGKNIQYF
length: 15; J: TRBJ2-1; V: TRBV11-3; CDR3: CASSLDPASTNEQFF
length: 15; J: TRBJ1-4; V: TRBV9; CDR3: CASSVSGTVNEKLFF